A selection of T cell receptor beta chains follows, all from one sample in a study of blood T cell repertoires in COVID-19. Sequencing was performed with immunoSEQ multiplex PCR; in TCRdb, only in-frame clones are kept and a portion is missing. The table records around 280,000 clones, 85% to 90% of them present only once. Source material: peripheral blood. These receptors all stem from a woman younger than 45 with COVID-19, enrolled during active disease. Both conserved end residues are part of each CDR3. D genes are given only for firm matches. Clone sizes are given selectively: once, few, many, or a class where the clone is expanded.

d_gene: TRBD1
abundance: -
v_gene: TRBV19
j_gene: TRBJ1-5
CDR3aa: CATLDRDNQPQHF
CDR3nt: TGTGCCACGCTGGACAGGGACAATCAGCCCCAGCATTTT

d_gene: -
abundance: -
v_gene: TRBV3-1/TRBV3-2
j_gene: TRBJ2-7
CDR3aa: CASSQSGVQYF
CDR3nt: TGTGCCAGCAGCCAATCAGGTGTGCAGTACTTC

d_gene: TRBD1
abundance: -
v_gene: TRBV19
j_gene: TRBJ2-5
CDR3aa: CASRQTGPSQETQYF
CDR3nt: TGTGCCAGTCGACAGACAGGGCCATCCCAAGAGACCCAGTACTTC

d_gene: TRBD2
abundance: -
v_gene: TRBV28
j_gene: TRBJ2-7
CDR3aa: CASSLAGGKTYEQYF
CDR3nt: TGTGCCAGCAGTTTAGCGGGGGGTAAAACCTACGAGCAGTACTTC

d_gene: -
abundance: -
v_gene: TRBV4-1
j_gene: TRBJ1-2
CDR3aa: CASARPGSKGGYTF
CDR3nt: TGCGCCAGCGCCCGCCCAGGGTCAAAGGGTGGCTACACCTTC

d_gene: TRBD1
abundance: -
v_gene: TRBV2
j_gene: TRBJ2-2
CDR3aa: CASSTDRGVLGELFF
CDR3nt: TGTGCCAGCAGTACGGACAGGGGGGTCCTTGGGGAGCTGTTTTTT

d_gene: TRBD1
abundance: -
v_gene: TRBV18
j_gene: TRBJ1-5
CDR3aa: CASSPSDRGYNQPQHF
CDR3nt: TGTGCCAGCTCACCTTCGGACAGGGGTTATAATCAGCCCCAGCATTTT

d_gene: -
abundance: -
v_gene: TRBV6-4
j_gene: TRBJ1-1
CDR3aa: CASSPTVNTEAFF
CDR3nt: TGTGCCAGCAGTCCTACAGTGAACACTGAAGCTTTCTTT

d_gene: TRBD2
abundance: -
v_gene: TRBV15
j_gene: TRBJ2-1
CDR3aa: CATSRLAGGNEQFF
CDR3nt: TGTGCCACCAGCAGACTAGCGGGGGGAAATGAGCAGTTCTTC

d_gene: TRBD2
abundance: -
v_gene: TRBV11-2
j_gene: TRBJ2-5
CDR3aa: CASSLGRASGGWETQYF
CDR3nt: TGTGCCAGCAGCTTAGGTCGGGCTAGCGGGGGCTGGGAGACCCAGTACTTC

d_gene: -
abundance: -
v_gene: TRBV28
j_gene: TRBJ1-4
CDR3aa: CASRTQGTNEKLFF
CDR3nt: TGTGCCAGCAGAACACAGGGAACTAATGAAAAACTGTTTTTT

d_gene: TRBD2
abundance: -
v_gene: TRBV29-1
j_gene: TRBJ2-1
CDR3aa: CSVVTSGFHNEQFF
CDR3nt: TGCAGCGTCGTGACTAGCGGGTTTCACAATGAGCAGTTCTTC

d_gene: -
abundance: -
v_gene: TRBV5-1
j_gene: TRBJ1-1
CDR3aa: CASSNTQGSEAFF
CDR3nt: TGCGCCAGCAGCAACACACAGGGATCTGAAGCTTTCTTT

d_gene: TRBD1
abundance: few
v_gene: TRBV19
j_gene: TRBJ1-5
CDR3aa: CASISKQGAYDSNQPQHF
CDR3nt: TGTGCCAGTATATCGAAGCAGGGGGCTTACGATAGCAATCAGCCCCAGCATTTT

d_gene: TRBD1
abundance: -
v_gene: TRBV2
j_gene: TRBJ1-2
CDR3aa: CASTAQPGQTTGGYTF
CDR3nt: TGTGCCAGCACTGCCCAACCGGGACAGACGACGGGTGGCTACACCTTC

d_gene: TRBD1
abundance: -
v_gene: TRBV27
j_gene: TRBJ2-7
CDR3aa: CASTDRSYEQYF
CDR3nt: TGTGCCAGCACGGACAGGTCCTACGAGCAGTACTTC

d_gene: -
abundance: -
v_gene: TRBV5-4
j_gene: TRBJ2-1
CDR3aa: CASSPEMDIYNEQFF
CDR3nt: TGTGCCAGCAGCCCGGAGATGGACATCTACAATGAGCAGTTCTTC

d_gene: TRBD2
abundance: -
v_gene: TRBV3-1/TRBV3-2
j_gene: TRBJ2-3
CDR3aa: CASSQVRGEIRETDTQYF
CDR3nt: TGTGCCAGCAGCCAAGTCCGGGGGGAGATTCGGGAGACAGATACGCAGTATTTT

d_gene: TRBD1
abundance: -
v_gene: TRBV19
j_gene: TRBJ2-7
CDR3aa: CATRTGGNEQYF
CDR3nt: TGTGCCACTCGGACAGGGGGCAACGAGCAGTACTTC

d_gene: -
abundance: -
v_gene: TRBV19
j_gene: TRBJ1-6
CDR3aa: CASSIVNSPLHF
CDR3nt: TGTGCCAGTAGTATTGTAAATTCACCCCTCCACTTT

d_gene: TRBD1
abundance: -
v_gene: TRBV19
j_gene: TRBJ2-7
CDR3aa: CASSNTGTGTYEQYF
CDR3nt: TGTGCCAGTAGTAATACCGGGACAGGGACCTACGAGCAGTACTTC

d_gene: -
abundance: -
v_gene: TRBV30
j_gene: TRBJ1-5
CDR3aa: CAWIQLNQPQHF
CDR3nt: TGTGCCTGGATACAGCTTAATCAGCCCCAGCATTTT

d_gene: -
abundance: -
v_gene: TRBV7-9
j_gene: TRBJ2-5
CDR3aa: CASSLIGRGETQYF
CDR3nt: TGTGCCAGCAGCTTAATAGGGAGAGGAGAGACCCAGTACTTC

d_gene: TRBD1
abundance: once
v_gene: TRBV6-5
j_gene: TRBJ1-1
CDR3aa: CASSWDRGSEAFF
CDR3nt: TGTGCCAGCAGTTGGGACAGGGGAAGTGAAGCTTTCTTT